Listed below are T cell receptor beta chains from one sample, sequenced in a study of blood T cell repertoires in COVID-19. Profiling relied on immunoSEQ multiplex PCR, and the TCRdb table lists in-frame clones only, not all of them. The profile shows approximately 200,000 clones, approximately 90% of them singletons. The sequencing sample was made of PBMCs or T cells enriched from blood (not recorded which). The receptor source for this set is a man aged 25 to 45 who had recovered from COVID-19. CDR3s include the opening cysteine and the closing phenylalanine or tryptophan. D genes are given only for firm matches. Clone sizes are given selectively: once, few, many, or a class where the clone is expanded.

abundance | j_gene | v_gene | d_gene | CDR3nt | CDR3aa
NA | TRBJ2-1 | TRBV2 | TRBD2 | TGTGCCAGCAGCCTGAGGACTAGTGGTTTCTACAATGAGCAGTTCTTC | CASSLRTSGFYNEQFF
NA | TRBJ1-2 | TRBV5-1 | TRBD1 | TGCGCCAGCAGCTGGACGACAGGGGGTAACTATGGCTACACCTTC | CASSWTTGGNYGYTF
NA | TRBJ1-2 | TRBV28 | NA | TGTGCCAGCAGGACCCTTTACAGGGATGGCTACACCTTC | CASRTLYRDGYTF
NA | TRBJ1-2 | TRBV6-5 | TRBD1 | TGTGCCAGCAGTTATGTAGGACAGGACTATGGCTACACCTTC | CASSYVGQDYGYTF
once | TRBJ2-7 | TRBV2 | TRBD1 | TGTGCCAGCAGTAACCCCGTCCGGGACAGGGCCTACGAGCAGTACTTC | CASSNPVRDRAYEQYF
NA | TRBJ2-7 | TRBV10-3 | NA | TGTGCCATCAGTGAGTTACAGGGAACCCACGAGCAGTACTTC | CAISELQGTHEQYF
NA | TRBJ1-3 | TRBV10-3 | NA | TGTGCCATCTCCGTGCGGTCTGGACAAAGCTCTGGAAACACCATATATTTT | CAISVRSGQSSGNTIYF
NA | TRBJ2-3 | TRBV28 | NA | TGTGCCAGCAGTTTGGGGGGACCCGCAGATACGCAGTATTTT | CASSLGGPADTQYF
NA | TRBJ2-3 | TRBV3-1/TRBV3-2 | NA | TGTGCCAGCAGCCAAGATTGGGGGATGGGGGGAAGACAGTATTTT | CASSQDWGMGGRQYF
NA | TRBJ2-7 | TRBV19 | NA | TGTGCCAGTAGTATGGGTTTCCAGGGCGTATACGAGCAGTACTTC | CASSMGFQGVYEQYF
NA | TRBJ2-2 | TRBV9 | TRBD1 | TGTGCCAGCAGCCAGAGAGGGACAGGGGTTGGATTCGGGGAGCTGTTTTTT | CASSQRGTGVGFGELFF
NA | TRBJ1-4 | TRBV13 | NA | TGTGCCAGCAGCCCCCGAGGTTCGTCAGGGTTTAATGAAAAACTGTTTTTT | CASSPRGSSGFNEKLFF
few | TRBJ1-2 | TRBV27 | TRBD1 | TGTGCCAGCAGATCTTGGACAGGGAATAACTATGGCTACACCTTC | CASRSWTGNNYGYTF
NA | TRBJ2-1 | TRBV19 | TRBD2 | TGTGCCAGTAGGACTAGCGGGGGCGGTGAGCAGTTCTTC | CASRTSGGGEQFF
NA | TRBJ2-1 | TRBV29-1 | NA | TGCAGCGTTGAAGGCTATATCTACAATGAGCAGTTCTTC | CSVEGYIYNEQFF
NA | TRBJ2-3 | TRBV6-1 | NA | TGTGCCAGCAGTGAGGGTACGAGGGCAGATACGCAGTATTTT | CASSEGTRADTQYF
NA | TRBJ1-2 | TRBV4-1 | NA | TGCGCCAGCAGCCAAGAGGCAGGACTTACCTATGGCTACACCTTC | CASSQEAGLTYGYTF
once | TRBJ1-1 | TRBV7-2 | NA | TGTGCCAGCGGAGTCCTAGAAGCTTTCTTT | CASGVLEAFF
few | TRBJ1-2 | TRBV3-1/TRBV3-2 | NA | TGTGCCAGCAGCCAAGAGGACAGACCCACCCGTGGCTACACCTTC | CASSQEDRPTRGYTF
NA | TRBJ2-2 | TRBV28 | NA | TGTGCCAGCAGTTCGAGTACCGGGGAGCTGTTTTTT | CASSSSTGELFF
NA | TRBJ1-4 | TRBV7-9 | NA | TGTGCCAGCAGGGCGGATAGTGAAAAACTGTTTTTT | CASRADSEKLFF
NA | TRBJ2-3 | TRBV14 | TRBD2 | TGTGCCAGCAGCCACATCACCCGAGGACTAGCGGGGACCACAGATACGCAGTATTTT | CASSHITRGLAGTTDTQYF
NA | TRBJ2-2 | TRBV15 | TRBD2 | TGTGCCACCAGCAGAGATCGCGGGGGGCAGATCACCGGGGAGCTGTTTTTT | CATSRDRGGQITGELFF
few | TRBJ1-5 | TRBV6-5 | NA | TGTGCCAGCGGCACAGTTAGCAATCAGCCCCAGCATTTT | CASGTVSNQPQHF
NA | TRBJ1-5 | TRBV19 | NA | TGTGCCAGTGGAAAGCACGGGGTAAGCAATCAGCCCCAGCATTTT | CASGKHGVSNQPQHF
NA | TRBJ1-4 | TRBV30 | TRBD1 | TGTGCCTGGAGGCCGGGACAGGGGATGGGTGAAAAACTGTTTTTT | CAWRPGQGMGEKLFF
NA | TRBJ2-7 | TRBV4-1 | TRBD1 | TGCGCCAGCAGCCGGGGACAGCAAAACTCCTACGAGCAGTACTTC | CASSRGQQNSYEQYF
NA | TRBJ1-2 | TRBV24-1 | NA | TGTGCCACCAGTGATTTGAACAGGGCCTATGGCTACACCTTC | CATSDLNRAYGYTF
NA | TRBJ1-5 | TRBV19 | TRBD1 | TGTGCCAGTAGTCCCGACAGGGCGCAGCCCCAGCATTTT | CASSPDRAQPQHF
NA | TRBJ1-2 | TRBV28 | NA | TGTGCCAGCAGTGAGCAAACGGGACACCCCTATGGCTACACCTTC | CASSEQTGHPYGYTF
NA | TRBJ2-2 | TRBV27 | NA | TGTGCCAGCAGTCCGGAGGTGTGGAGCGGGCGGAACACCGGGGAGCTGTTTTTT | CASSPEVWSGRNTGELFF
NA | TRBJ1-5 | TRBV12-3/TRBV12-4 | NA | TGTGCCAGCAGTTACAGGGATCAGCCCCAGCATTTT | CASSYRDQPQHF
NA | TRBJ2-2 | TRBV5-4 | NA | TGTGCCAGCAGCTTGCTCGGGGAGAACACCGGGGAGCTGTTTTTT | CASSLLGENTGELFF
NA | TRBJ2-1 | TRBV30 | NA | TGTGCCTGGAGTGCACAGGGCAATGAGCAGTTCTTC | CAWSAQGNEQFF
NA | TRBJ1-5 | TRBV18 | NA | TGTGCCAGCTCTCAATCGGGGGGCAATCAGCCCCAGCATTTT | CASSQSGGNQPQHF
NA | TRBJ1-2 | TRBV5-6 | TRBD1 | TGTGCCAGCAGCTTGTCTGGGACAGGAGTTAACTATGGCTACACCTTC | CASSLSGTGVNYGYTF